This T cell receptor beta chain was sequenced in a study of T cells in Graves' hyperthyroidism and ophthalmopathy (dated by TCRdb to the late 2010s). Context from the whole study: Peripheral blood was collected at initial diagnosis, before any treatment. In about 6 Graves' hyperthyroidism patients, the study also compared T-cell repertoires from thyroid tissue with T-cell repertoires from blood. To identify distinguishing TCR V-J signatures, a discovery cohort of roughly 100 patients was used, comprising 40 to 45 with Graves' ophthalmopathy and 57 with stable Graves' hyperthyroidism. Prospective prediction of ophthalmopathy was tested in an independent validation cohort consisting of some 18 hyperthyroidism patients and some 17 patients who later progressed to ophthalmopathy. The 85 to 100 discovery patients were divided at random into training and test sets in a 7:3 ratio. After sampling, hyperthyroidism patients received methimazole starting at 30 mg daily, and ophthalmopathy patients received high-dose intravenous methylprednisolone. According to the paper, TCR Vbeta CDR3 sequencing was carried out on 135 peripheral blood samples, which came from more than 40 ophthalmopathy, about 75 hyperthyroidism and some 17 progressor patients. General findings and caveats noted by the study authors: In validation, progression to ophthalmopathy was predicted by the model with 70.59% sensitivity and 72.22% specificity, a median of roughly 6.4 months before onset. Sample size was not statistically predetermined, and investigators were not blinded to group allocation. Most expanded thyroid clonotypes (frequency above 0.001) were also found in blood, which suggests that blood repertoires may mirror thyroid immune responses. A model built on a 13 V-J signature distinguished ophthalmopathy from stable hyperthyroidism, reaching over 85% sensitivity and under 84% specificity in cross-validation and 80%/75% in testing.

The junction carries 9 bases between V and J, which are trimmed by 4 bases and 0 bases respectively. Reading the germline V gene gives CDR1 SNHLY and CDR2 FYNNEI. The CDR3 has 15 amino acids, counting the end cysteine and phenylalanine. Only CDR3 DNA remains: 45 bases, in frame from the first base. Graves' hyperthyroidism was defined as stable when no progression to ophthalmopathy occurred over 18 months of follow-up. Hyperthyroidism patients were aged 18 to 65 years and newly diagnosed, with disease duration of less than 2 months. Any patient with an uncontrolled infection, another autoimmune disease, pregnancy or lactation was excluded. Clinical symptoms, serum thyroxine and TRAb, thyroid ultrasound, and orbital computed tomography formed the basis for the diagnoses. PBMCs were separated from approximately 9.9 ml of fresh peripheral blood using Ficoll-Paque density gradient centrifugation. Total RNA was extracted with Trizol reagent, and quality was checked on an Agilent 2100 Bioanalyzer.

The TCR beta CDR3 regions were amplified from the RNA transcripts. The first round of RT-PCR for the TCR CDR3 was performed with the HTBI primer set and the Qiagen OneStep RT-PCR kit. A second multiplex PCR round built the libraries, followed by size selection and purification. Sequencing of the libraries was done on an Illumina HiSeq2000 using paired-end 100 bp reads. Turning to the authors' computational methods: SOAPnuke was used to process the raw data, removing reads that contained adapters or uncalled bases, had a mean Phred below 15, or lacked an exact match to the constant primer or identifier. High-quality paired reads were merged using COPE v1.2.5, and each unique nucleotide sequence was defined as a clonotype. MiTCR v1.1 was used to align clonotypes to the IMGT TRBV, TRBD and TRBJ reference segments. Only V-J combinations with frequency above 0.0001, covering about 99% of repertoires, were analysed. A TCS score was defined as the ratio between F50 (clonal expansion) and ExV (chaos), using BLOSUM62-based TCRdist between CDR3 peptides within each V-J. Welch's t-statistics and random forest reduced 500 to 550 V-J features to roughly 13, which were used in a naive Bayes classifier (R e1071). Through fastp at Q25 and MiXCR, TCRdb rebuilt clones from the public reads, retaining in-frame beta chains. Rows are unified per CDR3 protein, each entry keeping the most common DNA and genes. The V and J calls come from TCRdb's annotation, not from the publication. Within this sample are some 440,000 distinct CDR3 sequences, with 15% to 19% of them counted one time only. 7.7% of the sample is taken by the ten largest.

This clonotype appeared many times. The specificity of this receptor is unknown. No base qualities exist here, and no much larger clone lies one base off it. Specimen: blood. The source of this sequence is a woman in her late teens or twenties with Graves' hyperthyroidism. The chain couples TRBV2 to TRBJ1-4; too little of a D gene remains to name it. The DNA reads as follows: TGTGCCAGCAGTGGGACTTCTGCAACTAATGAAAAACTGTTTTTT. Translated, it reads CASSGTSATNEKLFF.